The 27 T cell receptor beta chains below come from one sample, sequenced in a study of blood T cell repertoires in COVID-19. Produced via immunoSEQ multiplex PCR; TCRdb's table is partial and in-frame only. Here the sample spans fewer than 350,000 clones, approximately 86% being singletons. Sequenced sample: peripheral blood. The origin of the receptors is a woman aged 45-59 years with active or convalescent COVID-19.

The chain has TRBV11-3 and TRBJ2-1, with 16 bases fitting TRBD2. Per the germline V gene, CDR1 is SGHNT and CDR2 is YENEEA. This CDR3 is 19 amino acids long. Trimming removed 5 bases from V and 0 bases from J; junction bases left unmatched: 7. CDR3 sequence: CASSPKGLAGGSSYNEQFF. CDR3 bases: TGTGCCAGCAGCCCAAAGGGACTAGCGGGAGGGAGCTCCTACAATGAGCAGTTCTTC.

V is TRBV27 and J is TRBJ1-6, with 8 bases fitting TRBD1. Germline V gene lookup returns CDR1 MNHEY and CDR2 SMNVEV (reference sequence). With V trimmed by 8 bases and J by 6 bases, 3 bases remained unmatched. This CDR3 spans 13 amino acids. The CDR3 DNA follows: TGTGCCAGCGCGGACAGGGCTAATTCACCCCTCCACTTT. It translates to CASADRANSPLHF.

The chain recombines TRBV28 with TRBJ1-1, with 7 nucleotides matching TRBD1. V was pared by 4 bases and J by 0 bases, with 2 bases of the junction left unmatched. The CDR3 extends over 14 amino acids. Germline lookup yields CDR1 MDHEN and CDR2 SYDVKM. The CDR3 sequence: CASSSTGLNTEAFF. For the CDR3, the DNA is TGTGCCAGCAGTTCGACAGGGCTGAACACTGAAGCTTTCTTT.

The chain combines TRBV25-1 with TRBJ2-5; D unresolved. The V gene's germline CDR1 is MGHDK and CDR2 SYGVNS. The V end lost 1 base, the J end lost 5 bases, and 5 bases lay between the germline ends. This CDR3 is 12 amino acids long. The CDR3 nucleotides read TGTGCCAGCAGTGAATCCCGGGAGACCCAGTACTTC. Its protein product is CASSESRETQYF.

The chain employs TRBV5-4 and TRBJ2-7; 7 nucleotides line up with TRBD1. The CDR3 spans 15 residues. With V trimmed by 4 bases and J by 6 bases, 13 bases remained unmatched. Germline assignment: CDR1 SGHNT and CDR2 YYREEE (reference sequence). CDR3 nucleotide sequence: TGTGCCAGCAGCCTCGAAGCAACAGGGACAGCCGAGCAGTACTTC. This sequence encodes CASSLEATGTAEQYF.

The chain employs TRBV21-1 and TRBJ1-1. TRBV21-1 constitutes a pseudogene. CDR3 length: 13 residues. This CDR3 reads CASSKLPNTEAFF. The CDR3 bases are TGTGCCAGCAGCAAGCTACCAAACACTGAAGCTTTCTTT.

This chain connects TRBV4-2 to TRBJ2-1, with 8 positions matching TRBD1. V lost 0 bases to trimming and J lost 7 bases; unmatched junction nucleotides: 11. The germline V gene encodes CDR1 LGHNA and CDR2 YNFKEQ. The CDR3 is 17 residues long. The CDR3 nucleotides are TGTGCCAGCAGCCAAGATAGGTCGGCAGGGGGCAGGAATGAGCAGTTCTTC. It yields the protein CASSQDRSAGGRNEQFF.

This clone was seen a few times. This rearrangement joins TRBV28 to TRBJ1-6; D not certain. The ends were cut back, 5 bases at V and 10 bases at J, with 12 bases in the middle. Germline CDR1 is MDHEN and CDR2 is SYDVKM. The CDR3 spans 13 residues. In DNA, the CDR3 is TGTGCCAGCAGTGCCGACGGGAGGTCACCCCTCCACTTT. It translates to CASSADGRSPLHF.

This chain uses TRBV28 with TRBJ2-1; 13 bases fit TRBD2. Germline CDR1 reads MDHEN; CDR2 reads SYDVKM. The length of the CDR3 is 16 residues. After removal of 5 bases from V and 4 bases from J, the junction contained 5 bases not matched to a gene. In DNA, the CDR3 is TGTGCCAGCAGTCCCCCGACTAGCGGGAGGTACAATGAGCAGTTCTTC. Residues: CASSPPTSGRYNEQFF.

This clone was counted between two and nine times. The V call is TRBV5-1, the J call TRBJ2-2, with 9 bases lining up with TRBD1. Germline CDR1 is SGHRS and CDR2 is YFSETQ. The CDR3 is made up of 15 amino acids. J was trimmed by 3 bases and V by 4 bases; bases with no gene match: 4. CDR3 sequence reads: CASSPGTGHTGELFF. DNA of the CDR3: TGCGCCAGCAGCCCCGGGACAGGGCACACCGGGGAGCTGTTTTTT. The entire variable domain, with the rest obtained from reference TRBV5-1 and TRBJ2-2, is as follows: KAGVTQTPRYLIKTRGQQVTLSCSPISGHRSVSWYQQTPGQGLQFLFEYFSETQRNKGNFPGRFSGRQFSNSRSEMNVSTLELGDSALYLCASSPGTGHTGELFFGEGSRLTVL.

The chain is built from TRBV19 and TRBJ1-1; D possibly corresponds to TRBD1 (6 bases). Trimming stripped 9 bases from V and 0 bases from J, with 14 bases between. Germline CDR1 and CDR2: LNHDA and SQIVND (reference sequence). The CDR3 is 14 residues long. CDR3 DNA: TGTGCCAGGAGGGTAGGGACATTGAACACTGAAGCTTTCTTT. It is translated as CARRVGTLNTEAFF.

This clone was detected only once. The chain combines TRBV19 with TRBJ2-7; D is unresolved. In germline, CDR1 is LNHDA, CDR2 SQIVND (reference sequence). CDR3 length: 13 residues. V was clipped by 2 bases and J by 2 bases, with 7 bases between them. CDR3: CASSITVTYEQYF. In nucleotides, the CDR3 is TGTGCCAGTAGTATAACAGTTACCTACGAGCAGTACTTC. Full variable domain (outside the CDR3, taken from reference TRBV19 and TRBJ2-7): DGGITQSPKYLFRKEGQNVTLSCEQNLNHDAMYWYRQDPGQGLRLIYYSQIVNDFQKGDIAEGYSVSREKKESFPLTVTSAQKNPTAFYLCASSITVTYEQYFGPGTRLTVT.

The chain carries TRBV30 and TRBJ1-2; D is unresolved. Between the trimmed V and J ends, which lost 3 bases and 3 bases, there was a span of 8 bases. The CDR3 has 12 amino acids. Germline V gene data show CDR1 as GTSNPN and CDR2 as SVGIG (reference sequence). CDR3 protein: CAWSAVYYGYTF. In nucleotides, the CDR3 is TGTGCCTGGAGCGCAGTCTACTATGGCTACACCTTC.

The chain has TRBV25-1 and TRBJ1-3; D might be TRBD1 (5 bases). Germline V gene lookup returns CDR1 MGHDK and CDR2 SYGVNS. With 6 bases removed from V and 0 bases from J, the gap between germline ends came to 9 bases. This CDR3 has 14 amino acids. The CDR3 reads CASRDTNSGNTIYF. The CDR3 bases are TGTGCCAGCAGGGACACTAACTCTGGAAACACCATATATTTT.

V gene TRBV6-6 combines with J gene TRBJ2-7; 12 nucleotides align to TRBD2. The CDR3 extends over 13 amino acids. From germline, CDR1 is MNHNY and CDR2 SVGAGI (reference sequence). Unmatched junction bases numbered 0, after V lost 7 bases and J lost 2 bases. In DNA, the CDR3 is TGTGCCAGCACTAGCGGGAGGGCCTACGAGCAGTACTTC. As protein: CASTSGRAYEQYF.

The sample holds one count of this clone. A much larger clone is a single base away; this may be a read error. The genes are TRBV21-1 and TRBJ1-1; the D call TRBD1 from the table was never checked on the DNA. TRBV21-1 represents a pseudogene. The CDR3 totals 13 residues. In DNA, the CDR3 is TGTGCCAGCAGCAAGGACAGGAACACTGAAGCTTTCTTT. This gives the protein CASSKDRNTEAFF.

The CDR3 spells CASSDSTGLRHEQYF. The CDR3 DNA reads TGTGCCAGCAGTGACTCAACGGGGTTACGACACGAGCAGTACTTC. This chain uses TRBV6-4 with TRBJ2-7; D perhaps matches TRBD2 (5 bases). Deletions cut 0 bases from V and 5 bases from J, with 14 bases between. The germline CDR1 and CDR2 sequences are MRHNA and SNTAGT. CDR3 length equals 15 residues.

The chain joins TRBV2 to TRBJ1-3; a weak D match, TRBD1 (5 bases). Trimming cost V 0 bases and J 2 bases, with 8 bases left between them. CDR3 length: 15 amino acids. The germline V gene has CDR1 SNHLY and CDR2 FYNNEI. In DNA form, the CDR3 reads TGTGCCAGCAGTGAAGCGTGGGGCACTGGAAACACCATATATTTT. The encoded protein is CASSEAWGTGNTIYF.

This clone was seen only once. This rearrangement joins TRBV7-2 to TRBJ2-1; D not resolved. Trimming took off 1 base at V and 11 bases at J, with 18 bases between the two ends. Germline V gives CDR1 SGHTA, CDR2 FQGNSA. The CDR3 runs to 15 residues. Written as DNA, the CDR3 is TGTGCCAGCAGCTTAGACCCTATTCCGGTCCTAAAGCAGTTCTTC. Amino acids: CASSLDPIPVLKQFF.

DNA of the CDR3: TGCAGTGCTGGCCCGGGGGAAAAACTGTTTTTT. Translation gives CSAGPGEKLFF. V and J are TRBV20-1 and TRBJ1-4; D call uncertain. Germline V lookup: CDR1 DFQATT, CDR2 SNEGSKA (reference sequence). This CDR3 contains 11 residues. With 5 bases removed from V and 8 bases from J, the gap between germline ends came to 9 bases.

The chain recombines TRBV9 with TRBJ1-6; TRBD1 matches at 9 bases. This CDR3 is 16 amino acids long. From germline, CDR1 is SGDLS and CDR2 YYNGEE. Trimming cost V 5 bases and J 7 bases; bases outside gene matches: 10. CDR3: CASRDELTGGNSPLHF. In DNA, the CDR3 is TGTGCCAGCAGGGATGAACTTACAGGGGGCAATTCACCCCTCCACTTT. Using reference TRBV9 and TRBJ1-6 for the parts outside the CDR3, the full variable domain is DSGVTQTPKHLITATGQRVTLRCSPRSGDLSVYWYQQSLDQGLQFLIQYYNGEERAKGNILERFSAQQFPDLHSELNLSSLELGDSALYFCASRDELTGGNSPLHFGNGTRLTVT.

The chain couples TRBV11-1 to TRBJ2-1; D gene uncertain. V lost 5 bases to trimming and J lost 8 bases, with 16 bases between them. CDR1 is SGHAT, CDR2 FQDESV, per germline (reference sequence). CDR3 size: 14 residues. As DNA, the CDR3 is TGTGCCAGCAGCCCCCTAATTTCAGGCGATGAGCAGTTCTTC. Residues: CASSPLISGDEQFF.

V and J are TRBV27 and TRBJ2-7, with D tentatively TRBD2 (5 bases). CDR1 MNHEY and CDR2 SMNVEV come from the germline V gene (reference sequence). V was cut by 6 bases and J by 2 bases, with 17 bases left in between. The CDR3 runs 15 residues. DNA of the CDR3: TGTGCCAGCAGCTTAGAGGGAGCGGAAGCCTACGAGCAGTACTTC. This codes for CASSLEGAEAYEQYF.

The V and J genes are TRBV5-1 and TRBJ2-1, with D tentatively TRBD1 (6 bases). Germline V gene sequence: CDR1 SGHRS, CDR2 YFSETQ. The CDR3 consists of 16 residues. Trimming left V 4 bases short and J 5 bases short, with 19 bases between. Here the CDR3 DNA reads TGCGCCAGCAGCGCTAAGACAGGACCCCCAAACAATGAGCAGTTCTTC. Translation gives CASSAKTGPPNNEQFF.

The chain has TRBV21-1 and TRBJ1-5; the D call of TRBD1 is as the table states it, not checked on the DNA. TRBV21-1 constitutes a pseudogene. This CDR3 spans 18 amino acids. The CDR3 coding sequence is TGTGCCAGCAGCAAAGAGGACAGGGAATGGTTGTATTGTCAGCCCCAGCATTTT. It encodes CASSKEDREWLYCQPQHF.

The gene calls are TRBV19 and TRBJ2-3; TRBD1 might be the D (6 bases). Trimming cost V 5 bases and J 4 bases, with 16 bases left between them. Germline CDR1 LNHDA, CDR2 SQIVND (reference sequence). This CDR3 spans 15 amino acids. CDR3 DNA sequence: TGTGCCAGTAGTTTACAGGGATTGGTCGCAGATACGCAGTATTTT. Protein: CASSLQGLVADTQYF.

This chain links TRBV29-1 with TRBJ2-1, with a possible D match to TRBD2 (5 bases). The CDR3 runs 13 residues. Germline values: CDR1 SQVTM, CDR2 ANQGSEA. V dropped 7 bases and J dropped 9 bases, with 19 bases sitting between them. This CDR3 is CSAAREAIGEQFF. The CDR3 DNA is TGCAGCGCCGCACGGGAAGCGATCGGTGAGCAGTTCTTC.